These 23 T cell receptor beta chains were all obtained from the same sample, sequenced in a study of blood T cells in healthy people across ages. The second PCR ran roughly 7 to 11 cycles with a sample-barcoded 5' primer and J-beta primers. Using its own MiXCR run on the 5' RACE reads, TCRdb lists one record per CDR3 protein. This table has 800,000 to 950,000 distinct CDR3 sequences, just under 30% appearing once. These data were also reused for a study on T cells of mothers and their children.

The sample taken for sequencing was blood. All receptors come from a woman aged 40 to 55 in good health.

This clonotype came up a few times. This chain links TRBV2 with TRBJ2-5, with 7 nucleotides matching TRBD1. The germline CDR1 and CDR2 sequences are SNHLY and FYNNEI. This CDR3 has 16 residues. The V gene end was trimmed by 6 bases and the J gene end by 0 bases; junction bases not matched to a gene: 10. The CDR3 protein is CASSIPGQLNQETQYF. The CDR3 nucleotides read TGTGCCAGCAGCATCCCGGGACAGCTAAACCAAGAGACCCAGTACTTC.

The rearrangement uses TRBV27 and TRBJ2-5, with D unclear. The CDR3 is 13 residues long. Germline CDR1 MNHEY, CDR2 SMNVEV (reference sequence). V was shortened by 3 bases and J by 5 bases, with 10 bases between the two germline ends. CDR3 nucleotide sequence: TGTGCCAGCAGTTTTTTTTGGAGCGAGACCCAGTACTTC. Protein: CASSFFWSETQYF.

This clonotype was picked up many times. The chain combines TRBV7-2 with TRBJ2-1; 14 nucleotides line up with TRBD2. Germline loops: CDR1 SGHTA, CDR2 FQGNSA. The CDR3 is 17 residues long. The ends lost 2 bases at V and 9 bases at J; junction bases unmatched: 9. CDR3 DNA sequence: TGTGCCAGCAGCTTAAACCCGACTAGCGGGGGGGCCTCTGAGCAGTTCTTC. It is translated as CASSLNPTSGGASEQFF.

J is TRBJ1-5 and V is TRBV27; 7 nucleotides agree with TRBD1. With 2 bases clipped from V and 0 bases from J, the junction kept 10 bases outside the gene matches. The CDR3 length is 18 residues. CDR1 and CDR2 (germline): MNHEY, SMNVEV (reference sequence). The DNA of the CDR3 is TGTGCCAGCAGTTTAAAATCTTGGGGACAGCCTAGCAATCAGCCCCAGCATTTT. This sequence encodes CASSLKSWGQPSNQPQHF.

This clonotype has more than one count but fewer than ten. J is TRBJ2-3 and V is TRBV7-9, with TRBD2 identical over 10 bases. The length of the CDR3 is 18 residues. CDR1 SEHNR and CDR2 FQNEAQ come from the germline V gene (reference sequence). The V gene end was trimmed by 1 base and the J gene end by 3 bases; junction bases not matched to a gene: 10. The CDR3 is CASSLVRATSGVTDTQYF. The CDR3 bases are TGTGCCAGCAGCTTAGTCCGTGCTACTAGCGGGGTGACAGATACGCAGTATTTT.

This rearrangement joins TRBV9 to TRBJ2-7, with 7 bases identical to TRBD1. The J segment lost 2 bases and the V segment lost 3 bases, leaving 5 bases of the junction unmatched. This CDR3 spans 14 amino acids. Germline CDR1 reads SGDLS; CDR2 reads YYNGEE. The CDR3 protein is CASSDRDRAYEQYF. CDR3 nucleotide sequence: TGTGCCAGCAGCGACAGGGACAGAGCCTACGAGCAGTACTTC. Full variable domain (rest looked up from reference TRBV9 and TRBJ2-7): DSGVTQTPKHLITATGQRVTLRCSPRSGDLSVYWYQQSLDQGLQFLIQYYNGEERAKGNILERFSAQQFPDLHSELNLSSLELGDSALYFCASSDRDRAYEQYFGPGTRLTVT.

This clonotype was seen ten or more times. The chain is built from TRBV24-1 and TRBJ1-1, with D possibly matching TRBD1 (5 bases). V shed 4 bases and J shed 10 bases, with 12 bases lying between them. CDR1 is KGHDR, CDR2 SFDVKD, per germline. CDR3 length: 12 amino acids. CDR3 loop: CATSEPGTGAFF. The CDR3 DNA follows: TGTGCCACCAGTGAACCGGGAACAGGAGCTTTCTTT.

This clonotype has a count of ten or more. This chain connects TRBV20-1 to TRBJ2-7, with 7 bases identical to TRBD1. V was clipped by 0 bases and J by 7 bases; unmatched bases: 15. The CDR3 consists of 16 residues. Germline CDR1 and CDR2: DFQATT and SNEGSKA (reference sequence). The CDR3 region is CSARDSNRGHAWEQYF. The CDR3 DNA reads as TGCAGTGCTAGAGATTCAAACAGGGGCCACGCGTGGGAGCAGTACTTC.

This clonotype was seen many times. The chain couples TRBV25-1 to TRBJ2-7; TRBD1 matches 7 bases. The V and J ends lost 2 bases and 5 bases, in that order; junction bases with no gene match: 12. The CDR3 extends over 16 amino acids. The germline V gene has CDR1 MGHDK and CDR2 SYGVNS. CDR3 in amino acids: CASSENVRGQFDEQYF. The CDR3, as DNA: TGTGCCAGCAGTGAAAATGTTCGGGGACAGTTTGACGAGCAGTACTTC.

This sequence joins TRBV19 and TRBJ1-1; D ambiguous. Trimming pared 6 bases from V and 0 bases from J, leaving 20 bases between. CDR3 length: 17 amino acids. CDR1 and CDR2 from the germline V gene are LNHDA and SQIVND (reference sequence). In DNA form, the CDR3 reads TGTGCCAGTAGCCCGAGGGTCACGGTAAAAATGAACACTGAAGCTTTCTTT. As protein: CASSPRVTVKMNTEAFF.

Regarding this clonotype: A single base separates this from a much larger clone, so it may be a read error. The rearrangement joins TRBV6-1 to TRBJ1-2; the D is unclear. The CDR3 spans 12 residues. V was cut by 4 bases and J by 2 bases, with 5 bases left in between. Germline V gene sequence: CDR1 MNHNS, CDR2 SASEGT. CDR3 DNA: TGTGCCAGCAGTGGACCGAACTATGGCTACACCTTC. This gives the protein CASSGPNYGYTF.

This chain uses TRBV5-1 with TRBJ2-1; TRBD1 agrees at 8 bases. Trimming removed 4 bases from V and 6 bases from J; junction bases left unmatched: 6. The CDR3 covers 14 residues. Germline CDR1 reads SGHRS; CDR2 reads YFSETQ. The chain's CDR3 is CASSPDRERNEQFF. The DNA of the CDR3 is TGCGCCAGCAGCCCGGACAGGGAACGCAATGAGCAGTTCTTC.

The gene calls are TRBV20-1 and TRBJ1-5; D gene uncertain. The CDR3 loop spans 14 amino acids. The V gene's germline CDR1 is DFQATT and CDR2 SNEGSKA (reference sequence). Deletions cut 6 bases from V and 5 bases from J, with 17 bases between. The chain's CDR3 is CSARPGSKDQPQHF. The CDR3 nucleotides are TGCAGTGCAAGACCCGGGAGTAAGGATCAGCCCCAGCATTTT.

This clonotype was counted between two and nine times. The gene calls are TRBV28 and TRBJ2-1, with TRBD2 identical over 15 bases. The J segment lost 0 bases and the V segment lost 6 bases, leaving 9 bases of the junction unmatched. Germline CDR1 and CDR2: MDHEN and SYDVKM. The CDR3 is 19 amino acids. CDR3 nucleotide sequence: TGTGCCAGCAGCCCAGGGACTAGCGGGGGGATAAGCTCCTACAATGAGCAGTTCTTC. As protein: CASSPGTSGGISSYNEQFF.

This clonotype was detected only a few times. The V and J genes are TRBV28 and TRBJ1-2; TRBD1 matches 8 bases. This CDR3 region has 14 residues. V shed 0 bases, J shed 3 bases, and the junction held 0 bases outside the gene matches. Germline loops: CDR1 MDHEN, CDR2 SYDVKM. CDR3 DNA: TGTGCCAGCAGTTTATGGACAGGGGACTATGGCTACACCTTC. This encodes CASSLWTGDYGYTF.

This clonotype turned up a few times. The chain uses TRBV15 and TRBJ2-1, with 7 bases aligning to TRBD2. Germline V gives CDR1 LNHNV, CDR2 YYDKDF (reference sequence). The CDR3 loop spans 16 amino acids. Trimming took 3 bases from V and 6 from J; bases not matched to a gene: 11. The CDR3 region is CATSREKWGGGNEQFF. CDR3 nucleotides: TGTGCCACCAGCAGGGAGAAGTGGGGGGGGGGCAATGAGCAGTTCTTC.

The V gene is TRBV9, the J gene TRBJ1-3, with D maybe TRBD1 (6 bases). Looked up from germline, CDR1 is SGDLS and CDR2 is YYNGEE. The CDR3 runs 14 residues. V was pared by 2 bases and J by 1 base, with 7 bases between. DNA of the CDR3: TGTGCCAGCAGCGTTCAGGGGTCTGGAAACACCATATATTTT. Translated: CASSVQGSGNTIYF. The whole variable domain, remainder taken from reference TRBV9 and TRBJ1-3, is DSGVTQTPKHLITATGQRVTLRCSPRSGDLSVYWYQQSLDQGLQFLIQYYNGEERAKGNILERFSAQQFPDLHSELNLSSLELGDSALYFCASSVQGSGNTIYFGEGSWLTVV.

This clonotype was seen ten or more times. V and J are TRBV28 and TRBJ2-1; no firm D call. This CDR3 is 12 amino acids long. Germline V CDR1 and CDR2: MDHEN, SYDVKM. Trimming removed 4 bases at V and 8 bases at J, with 9 bases between. The CDR3 sequence is CASSSYSDEQFF. The DNA of the CDR3 is TGTGCCAGCAGTTCGTATTCCGATGAGCAGTTCTTC.

There are a few counts of this clonotype. The genes are TRBV18 and TRBJ2-1; D is unresolved. CDR3 length: 15 amino acids. In germline, CDR1 is KGHSH, CDR2 LQKENI. V gave up 4 bases and J gave up 5 bases, with 15 bases separating them. Here the CDR3 DNA reads TGTGCCAGCTCACTTCGACCCCGAGTAAACAATGAGCAGTTCTTC. It specifies CASSLRPRVNNEQFF.

This clonotype was found a few times. The chain recombines TRBV10-3 with TRBJ1-2, with D uncertain. Germline V gene sequence: CDR1 ENHRY, CDR2 SYGVKD. The V and J ends lost 3 bases and 5 bases respectively, with 10 bases between them. This CDR3 is built from 13 residues. CDR3 coding DNA: TGTGCCATCAGTGATGCGCAGAAGTATGGCTACACCTTC. It is translated as CAISDAQKYGYTF.

This clonotype was seen only a few times. The gene calls are TRBV7-2 and TRBJ1-6; perhaps TRBD1 as D (5 bases). With 5 bases removed from V and 3 bases from J, the gap between germline ends came to 14 bases. CDR3 size: 16 residues. CDR1 and CDR2 (germline): SGHTA, FQGNSA. The CDR3 sequence is CASSASGPGYNSPLHF. CDR3 coding DNA: TGTGCCAGCAGCGCCTCGGGGCCTGGCTATAATTCACCCCTCCACTTT.

V gene TRBV20-1 combines with J gene TRBJ2-5, with D unclear. The V gene's germline CDR1 is DFQATT and CDR2 SNEGSKA (reference sequence). The CDR3 loop spans 13 amino acids. V was clipped by 3 bases and J by 4 bases, with 12 bases between them. The CDR3 DNA is TGCAGTGCTAGTAGGGCACCCAGAGAGACCCAGTACTTC. Its translation is CSASRAPRETQYF.

The rearrangement links TRBV9 to TRBJ1-5, with a possible D match to TRBD1 (5 bases). V was clipped by 2 bases and J by 0 bases, with 15 bases between them. The CDR3 runs 17 residues. Germline CDR1 SGDLS, CDR2 YYNGEE. This CDR3 reads CASSVEPGPYSNQPQHF. The CDR3 DNA reads TGTGCCAGCAGCGTGGAACCGGGGCCGTATAGCAATCAGCCCCAGCATTTT.